A single sample is the source of the 32 T cell receptor beta chains below, sequenced in a study of T-cell reconstitution after alpha-beta-depleted transplantation in children. Unique molecular identifiers were incorporated when the TCRbeta library was constructed. TCRdb recomputed calls from the PCR reads with MiXCR, one row per CDR3 protein. The sample lists roughly 82,000 distinct CDR3 sequences, 13% to 15% seen once, with 25% to 30% in the top ten. The material was PBMCs, mostly from graft donor cells, obtained 180 days after TCRalphabeta/CD19-depleted stem cell transplant. Every receptor here comes from a male patient between 2 and 10 years old who had a stem cell transplant for acute lymphoblastic leukemia, so the T cells may come from the graft donor.

This clonotype was counted at least ten times. The chain recombines TRBV27 with TRBJ2-7, with unresolved D. CDR3 length: 13 amino acids. In germline, CDR1 is MNHEY, CDR2 SMNVEV (reference sequence). The V end lost 2 bases, the J end lost 7 bases, and 12 bases lay between the germline ends. This chain's CDR3 is CASSLMGSGEQYF. CDR3 nucleotides: TGTGCCAGCAGTTTAATGGGCTCTGGGGAGCAGTACTTC.

Note on this clonotype: The junction departs from the called germline gene at one end, perhaps through a read error. The V gene is TRBV7-7, the J gene TRBJ1-1; TRBD1 might be the D (5 bases). The CDR3 totals 13 residues. CDR1 and CDR2 (germline): SSHAT, FNYEAQ (reference sequence). CDR3 nucleotide sequence: TGTGCTAGCATCGGGGGGGGGAACACTGAAGCTTTCTTT. Amino acid sequence: CASIGGGNTEAFF. The full variable domain, in which reference TRBV7-7 and TRBJ1-1 provide the parts outside the CDR3, is GAGVSQSPRYKVTKRGQDVTLRCDPISSHATLYWYQQALGQGPEFLTYFNYEAQPDKSGLPSDRFSAERPEGSISTLTIQRTEQRDSAMYRCASIGGGNTEAFFGQGTRLTVV.

Here the CDR3 DNA reads TGTGCCAGCAGCTTGGGAAAGGGGAGGTACGAGCAGTACTTC. This encodes CASSLGKGRYEQYF. The chain employs TRBV5-5 and TRBJ2-7, with D possibly being TRBD2 (6 bases). CDR1 SGHKS and CDR2 YYEKEE come from the germline V gene (reference sequence). Trimming cost V 0 bases and J 4 bases, with 11 bases left between them. The CDR3 extends over 14 amino acids. The whole variable domain, filled in from reference TRBV5-5 and TRBJ2-7, reads DAGVTQSPTHLIKTRGQQVTLRCSPISGHKSVSWYQQVLGQGPQFIFQYYEKEERGRGNFPDRFSARQFPNYSSELNVNALLLGDSALYLCASSLGKGRYEQYFGPGTRLTVT.

This sequence joins TRBV6-5 and TRBJ2-1; TRBD2 might be the D (5 bases). V lost 2 bases and J 6 bases, leaving 11 bases between the germline ends. Germline V gene sequence: CDR1 MNHEY, CDR2 SVGAGI. This CDR3 is 14 amino acids long. In DNA form, the CDR3 reads TGTGCCAGCAGTTACGCGGGTCGGGTCAATGAGCAGTTCTTC. Its translation is CASSYAGRVNEQFF.

There are a few counts of this clonotype. CDR3 sequence: CAISAGVNQPQHF. In DNA form, the CDR3 reads TGTGCCATCAGTGCAGGGGTCAATCAGCCCCAGCATTTT. The rearrangement links TRBV10-3 to TRBJ1-5, with D maybe TRBD1 (6 bases). Germline V gene data show CDR1 as ENHRY and CDR2 as SYGVKD. Trimming stripped 4 bases from V and 3 bases from J, with 7 bases between. The CDR3 is made up of 13 amino acids.

This clonotype was counted only a few times. No DNA is shown, since the ends of the CDR3 on it are uncertain; the CDR3 is the one TCRdb lists. The V call is TRBV9, the J call TRBJ2-4; TRBD1, as called in the table, went unchecked against the DNA. Termini included, the CDR3 measures 16 amino acids. Per the germline V gene, CDR1 is SGDLS and CDR2 is YYNGEE. Here the CDR3 reads CASSAGTGFFGSGAYF.

The chain joins TRBV28 to TRBJ2-1; 11 nucleotides line up with TRBD2. Looked up from germline, CDR1 is MDHEN and CDR2 is SYDVKM. This CDR3 is 16 amino acids long. The J segment lost 2 bases and the V segment lost 8 bases, leaving 8 bases of the junction unmatched. The CDR3 bases are TGTGCCAGCGACCTTATAGCGGGAGGGCCCTACAATGAGCAGTTCTTC. Protein: CASDLIAGGPYNEQFF.

The chain has TRBV12-3 or TRBV12-4 and TRBJ1-1; no firm D call. The CDR3 length is 12 residues. Trimming took off 7 bases at V and 2 bases at J, with 8 bases between the two ends. Here the CDR3 DNA reads TGTGCCAGCACCCGGTCCAACACTGAAGCTTTCTTT. Translated, it gives CASTRSNTEAFF.

The V and J genes are TRBV6-1 and TRBJ1-2; 9 nucleotides agree with TRBD1. V lost 1 base to trimming and J lost 5 bases; unmatched junction nucleotides: 5. Germline assignment: CDR1 MNHNS and CDR2 SASEGT. The CDR3 totals 15 residues. CDR3 DNA sequence: TGTGCCAGCAGTGAAGAGGGGACAGGGTTTTATGGCTACACCTTC. Its protein product is CASSEEGTGFYGYTF.

This clonotype was seen only a few times. This chain joins TRBV10-3 and TRBJ2-3; tentatively, D is TRBD1 or TRBD2 (6 bases each). This CDR3 is built from 15 residues. Germline values: CDR1 ENHRY, CDR2 SYGVKD. Trimming stripped 8 bases from V and 0 bases from J, with 15 bases between. This CDR3 is CAIRETGHSTDTQYF. The DNA of the CDR3 is TGTGCCATCCGGGAGACGGGACATAGCACAGATACGCAGTATTTT.

This clonotype was seen many times. V is TRBV18 and J is TRBJ1-4, with TRBD1 matching 8 bases. V lost 1 base to trimming and J lost 11 bases; unmatched junction nucleotides: 9. Germline CDR1 is KGHSH and CDR2 is LQKENI. CDR3 length equals 15 residues. The CDR3 nucleotides are TGTGCCAGCTCACCACGGAGTCAGGGGGCGAAGAAACTGTTTTTT. This codes for CASSPRSQGAKKLFF.

This clonotype was detected only a few times. V and J are TRBV5-4 and TRBJ2-5; 9 nucleotides align to TRBD1. This CDR3 spans 15 amino acids. Trimming at V came to 4 bases and at J to 5 bases, leaving 9 bases not matched to a gene. The germline V gene encodes CDR1 SGHNT and CDR2 YYREEE (reference sequence). The CDR3 region is CASSLRYRGQETQYF. The CDR3 bases are TGTGCCAGCAGCCTCCGGTACAGGGGGCAGGAGACCCAGTACTTC.

This rearrangement joins TRBV5-6 to TRBJ2-7; no firm D call. The CDR3 loop spans 13 amino acids. Germline CDR1 reads SGHDT; CDR2 reads YYEEEE. V lost 4 bases to trimming and J lost 8 bases, with 16 bases between them. As DNA, the CDR3 is TGTGCCAGCAGCGCGGCCGCTGGGCCCAAGCAGTACTTC. Its protein is CASSAAAGPKQYF.

This clonotype came up a few times. The rearrangement uses TRBV12-3 or TRBV12-4 and TRBJ2-2; D unclear. This CDR3 is built from 15 residues. V was shortened by 3 bases and J by 3 bases, with 11 bases between the two germline ends. The CDR3 reads CASSFTRLDTGELFF. The CDR3 bases are TGTGCCAGCAGTTTCACGAGGTTGGACACCGGGGAGCTGTTTTTT.

This clonotype came up a few times. The CDR3 is CAISERQSDTQYF. In DNA, the CDR3 is TGTGCCATCAGTGAGAGACAGTCAGATACGCAGTATTTT. The chain is built from TRBV10-3 and TRBJ2-3; maybe TRBD1 (5 bases). The germline gives CDR1 ENHRY, CDR2 SYGVKD. The CDR3 consists of 13 residues. Trimming cost V 2 bases and J 4 bases, with 7 bases left between them.

This chain joins TRBV10-1 and TRBJ1-5; D gene ambiguous. V lost 7 bases and J 3 bases, leaving 10 bases between the germline ends. The V gene's germline CDR1 is WNHNN and CDR2 SYGVQD (reference sequence). The CDR3 is 13 amino acids. CDR3 nucleotide sequence: TGCGCCAGCATACGGACCCTCAATCAGCCCCAGCATTTT. It translates to CASIRTLNQPQHF.

The rearrangement links TRBV20-1 to TRBJ1-2; the D is unclear. Per germline, CDR1 DFQATT and CDR2 SNEGSKA (reference sequence). This CDR3 has 14 amino acids. The V gene lost 6 bases and the J gene lost 3 bases, with 17 bases spanning the gap. This CDR3 is CSAANSDFYYGYTF. CDR3 DNA sequence: TGCAGTGCCGCTAACTCGGACTTCTACTATGGCTACACCTTC.

This clonotype turned up a few times. V usage is TRBV6-5 and J usage is TRBJ2-3; D might be TRBD1 (6 bases). The V gene's germline CDR1 is MNHEY and CDR2 SVGAGI. The CDR3 is 17 residues long. The germline V and J ends were trimmed by 0 bases and 2 bases, with 15 bases remaining between them. The CDR3 coding sequence is TGTGCCAGCAGTTACTCGCCGGTGGGGGCCACCACAGATACGCAGTATTTT. As protein: CASSYSPVGATTDTQYF.

The CDR3 loop reads CSARGRPTNYGYTF. The CDR3 DNA reads as TGCAGTGCTAGAGGGCGCCCTACTAACTATGGCTACACCTTC. The chain is built from TRBV20-1 and TRBJ1-2, with D unresolved. Between the trimmed V and J ends, which lost 1 base and 0 bases, there was a span of 9 bases. The CDR3 runs 14 residues. Germline-derived CDR1 and CDR2 are DFQATT and SNEGSKA (reference sequence).

V gene TRBV5-1 combines with J gene TRBJ2-3; D is ambiguous. The germline V and J ends were trimmed by 3 bases and 0 bases, with 11 bases remaining between them. From germline, CDR1 is SGHRS and CDR2 YFSETQ. The CDR3 has 15 residues. The CDR3 loop reads CASSSVVRSTDTQYF. The CDR3 region has the DNA TGCGCCAGCAGCTCCGTGGTTCGTAGCACAGATACGCAGTATTTT. Full variable domain (outside the CDR3, taken from reference TRBV5-1 and TRBJ2-3): KAGVTQTPRYLIKTRGQQVTLSCSPISGHRSVSWYQQTPGQGLQFLFEYFSETQRNKGNFPGRFSGRQFSNSRSEMNVSTLELGDSALYLCASSSVVRSTDTQYFGPGTRLTVL.

This clonotype was detected many times. The V and J genes are TRBV10-3 and TRBJ1-5; the D is unclear. Between the trimmed V and J ends, which lost 2 bases and 9 bases, there was a span of 14 bases. Germline V CDR1 and CDR2: ENHRY, SYGVKD. This CDR3 region has 14 residues. CDR3 DNA: TGTGCCATCAGTGAGGCTAACGGTCGTCCGCCCCAGCATTTT. Its protein is CAISEANGRPPQHF.

This clonotype was counted at least ten times. The gene calls are TRBV28 and TRBJ2-7; no clear D. The V and J ends lost 1 base and 4 bases respectively, with 17 bases between them. The length of the CDR3 is 16 residues. The germline V gene has CDR1 MDHEN and CDR2 SYDVKM. CDR3: CASSLSLAGFPYEQYF. The CDR3 DNA sequence: TGTGCCAGCAGTTTATCATTGGCAGGTTTTCCGTACGAGCAGTACTTC.

The chain is built from TRBV7-2 and TRBJ2-5; no reliable D call. V lost 1 base, J lost 1 base, and 7 bases lay in between. The CDR3 extends over 14 amino acids. Germline V lookup: CDR1 SGHTA, CDR2 FQGNSA. CDR3 bases: TGTGCCAGCAGCTTAGTTGTCCGCCAAGAGACCCAGTACTTC. Encoded protein: CASSLVVRQETQYF.

The chain has TRBV20-1 and TRBJ2-3; D may be TRBD1 (6 bases). In germline, CDR1 is DFQATT, CDR2 SNEGSKA (reference sequence). This CDR3 is 13 amino acids long. V was cut by 5 bases and J by 5 bases, with 14 bases left in between. The CDR3 loop is CSAPDSFGDTQYF. CDR3 DNA sequence: TGCAGTGCTCCGGACAGCTTTGGAGATACGCAGTATTTT.

This clonotype occurred a few times. The rearrangement links TRBV2 to TRBJ2-1; D tentatively fits TRBD1 or TRBD2 (6 bases each). V lost 7 bases and J 4 bases, leaving 11 bases between the germline ends. The CDR3 consists of 13 residues. Germline values: CDR1 SNHLY, CDR2 FYNNEI. The CDR3 DNA follows: TGTGCCAGCATCGGGGGCCGATACAATGAGCAGTTCTTC. Translating it yields CASIGGRYNEQFF.

This clonotype was found a few times. This chain joins TRBV6-2 or TRBV6-3 and TRBJ2-3, with 7 bases aligning to TRBD2. V was pared by 7 bases and J by 2 bases, with 3 bases of the junction left unmatched. The CDR3 has 13 residues. Germline CDR1 reads MNHEY; CDR2 reads SVGEGT. As DNA, the CDR3 is TGTGCCAGCACCAGGGACTACACAGATACGCAGTATTTT. Protein product: CASTRDYTDTQYF.

This clonotype was found a few times. V gene TRBV10-3 combines with J gene TRBJ2-2; D could derive from TRBD1 or TRBD2 (6 bases each). Germline CDR1 reads ENHRY; CDR2 reads SYGVKD. Trimming took 7 bases from V and 5 from J, leaving 11 bases between them. CDR3 size: 13 residues. The CDR3 sequence is CAIKRGRTGELFF. The DNA for the CDR3 is TGTGCCATCAAGAGGGGGAGGACCGGGGAGCTGTTTTTT.

This clonotype has a handful of counts. V and J are TRBV3-1 and TRBJ2-2, with a tentative D call TRBD2 (6 bases). This CDR3 contains 19 residues. V was cut by 1 base and J by 3 bases, with 21 bases left in between. Germline V gene lookup returns CDR1 LGHDT and CDR2 YNNKEL (reference sequence). CDR3 sequence reads: CASSQGLAGKIMYTGELFF. CDR3 DNA sequence: TGTGCCAGCAGCCAAGGGTTGGCGGGAAAGATTATGTACACCGGGGAGCTGTTTTTT.

V usage is TRBV7-2 and J usage is TRBJ1-5; maybe TRBD1 (6 bases). In germline, CDR1 is SGHTA, CDR2 FQGNSA. CDR3 length: 15 residues. Trimming cost V 1 base and J 4 bases, with 11 bases left between them. The CDR3 nucleotides read TGTGCCAGCAGCTTAGTAACAGGGAGTAATCAGCCCCAGCATTTT. It translates to CASSLVTGSNQPQHF.

V is TRBV20-1 and J is TRBJ2-7; D might be TRBD2 (5 bases). CDR1 and CDR2 (germline): DFQATT, SNEGSKA (reference sequence). The CDR3 contains 15 residues. Trimming stripped 2 bases from V and 2 bases from J, with 16 bases between. CDR3 nucleotide sequence: TGCAGTGCTAGAATGGCGGGTACGCTAACCTACGAGCAGTACTTC. Translating gives CSARMAGTLTYEQYF.

This chain connects TRBV5-1 to TRBJ2-6; no clear D. The CDR3 has 15 amino acids. Trimming shortened V by 0 bases and J by 8 bases, and 12 bases separated the two germline ends. CDR1 is SGHRS and CDR2 is YFSETQ in the germline V gene. The CDR3 DNA reads as TGCGCCAGCAGCTTGGCAGTGGGCGTCACCAACGTCCTGACTTTC. This translates into CASSLAVGVTNVLTF.

This clonotype was seen many times. CDR3 in amino acids: CASSLRAYGYTF. CDR3 in DNA: TGTGCCAGCAGCCTCCGGGCCTATGGCTACACCTTC. The rearrangement uses TRBV7-9 and TRBJ1-2; D remains unclear. With 5 bases removed from V and 4 bases from J, the gap between germline ends came to 8 bases. The CDR3 is 12 residues long. CDR1 is SEHNR, CDR2 FQNEAQ, per germline (reference sequence).